This record covers a single T cell receptor (beta chain). This entry belongs to a study of blood T cell repertoires in COVID-19. Data came from immunoSEQ multiplex PCR; TCRdb stores just in-frame clones and leaves some out. The sample has 100,000 to 150,000 clones, around 87% seen once; the top ten hold 7.7%. The V gene's germline CDR1 is SGHNT and CDR2 YENEEA. The V end lost 4 bases, the J end lost 3 bases, and 21 bases lay between the germline ends. The CDR3 totals 17 residues. This chain connects TRBV11-3 to TRBJ2-5, with D possibly TRBD1 on 6 matching bases. The sample comprised peripheral blood. The receptor was derived from a human donor in a cohort sampled during active COVID-19. CDR3: CASSSRMRAGEEETQYF. As DNA, the CDR3 is TGTGCCAGCAGCTCCCGTATGAGGGCAGGGGAAGAAGAGACCCAGTACTTC.